The clone carrying this T cell receptor (beta chain) was seen only a few times. Its antigen remains unidentified. An end of the junction does not agree with germline; a read error may underlie this. Sequencing used immunoSEQ multiplex PCR; TCRdb keeps in-frame clones, though not all of them. The sample yields roughly 32,000 clones, 96% seen once. The CDR3 loop spans 9 amino acids. The germline V gene has CDR1 MNHNS and CDR2 SASEGT. The entry originates in a study of monozygotic twins with cystic fibrosis. About the study: Libraries were built from roughly 3 micrograms of fragmented DNA using approximately 16 PCR cycles. Study-wide points: No link emerged between shared CDR3 counts and age, concordance or severity. Monozygotic CF twin pairs shared significantly more nucleotide-identical clonotypes than unrelated CF individuals did. J usage was most co-twin-similar in 8 of 16 pairs, V in 13.

This rearrangement joins TRBV6-1 to TRBJ1-2, with no clear D. Specimen: blood. This TCR was recovered from a girl aged 2-10 years with cystic fibrosis. The CDR3 sequence: CASSEGLPF. CDR3 nucleotides: TGTGCCAGCAGTGAAGGGCTTCCCTTC.